A single sample is the source of the 30 T cell receptor beta chains below, sequenced in a study of OX40 agonist ivuxolimab in advanced cancers. Here immunoSEQ multiplex PCR was the method, and the copy in TCRdb shows in-frame clones only, minus some. This table holds 100,000 to 150,000 clones, 90% found once. The starting material was CD4+ or CD8+ T cells sorted from blood, obtained in a trial of the OX40 agonist ivuxolimab. The source is an adult with an advanced solid tumor such as melanoma, head and neck, liver or kidney cancer.

The gene calls are TRBV19 and TRBJ1-5; 9 bases line up with TRBD1. V lost 6 bases to trimming and J lost 3 bases; unmatched junction nucleotides: 6. This CDR3 region has 15 residues. The germline V gene encodes CDR1 LNHDA and CDR2 SQIVND (reference sequence). The CDR3 DNA follows: TGTGCCAGTAGAAACAGGGGGCAAGACAATCAGCCCCAGCATTTT. It yields the protein CASRNRGQDNQPQHF.

The chain combines TRBV5-4 with TRBJ2-6, with no clear D. Germline CDR1 reads SGHNT; CDR2 reads YYREEE (reference sequence). The CDR3 length is 19 residues. Trimming removed 2 bases at V and 0 bases at J, with 18 bases between. CDR3 nucleotides: TGTGCCAGCAGCTTTGTACTATTCGGCCTCAACTCTGGGGCCAACGTCCTGACTTTC. Translation: CASSFVLFGLNSGANVLTF.

The V and J genes are TRBV7-2 and TRBJ2-3; 12 positions match TRBD2. CDR1 and CDR2 from the germline V gene are SGHTA and FQGNSA. This CDR3 is built from 17 residues. Unmatched junction bases numbered 5, after V lost 2 bases and J lost 2 bases. DNA for the CDR3: TGTGCCAGCAGCTTAAGACTAGCGGGAGCCTCCACAGATACGCAGTATTTT. It is translated as CASSLRLAGASTDTQYF.

The V gene is TRBV2, the J gene TRBJ2-2, with D perhaps TRBD1 (5 bases). There are 13 residues in the CDR3. Trimming pared 4 bases from V and 6 bases from J, leaving 9 bases between. Germline-derived CDR1 and CDR2 are SNHLY and FYNNEI. The CDR3 DNA reads as TGTGCCAGCAGTGCTCAGGGCCCCGGGGAGCTGTTTTTT. It translates to CASSAQGPGELFF.

V gene TRBV4-3 combines with J gene TRBJ2-3; 11 nucleotides match TRBD1. This CDR3 has 16 amino acids. Germline-derived CDR1 and CDR2 are LGHNA and YSLEER. With V trimmed by 4 bases and J by 2 bases, 5 bases remained unmatched. The CDR3 DNA reads TGCGCCAGCAGCCTCGGGACAGGGGGGTCCACAGATACGCAGTATTTT. Residues: CASSLGTGGSTDTQYF.

V gene TRBV28 combines with J gene TRBJ2-5; TRBD1 aligns across 8 bases. CDR1 is MDHEN, CDR2 SYDVKM, per germline. After removal of 5 bases from V and 4 bases from J, the junction contained 12 bases not matched to a gene. CDR3 length: 16 amino acids. The CDR3 protein is CASSPTGALPGETQYF. CDR3 sequence (DNA): TGTGCCAGCAGTCCGACAGGGGCCCTCCCCGGAGAGACCCAGTACTTC.

V usage is TRBV29-1 and J usage is TRBJ2-3, with TRBD1 identical over 8 bases. This CDR3 spans 13 amino acids. Germline CDR1 and CDR2: SQVTM and ANQGSEA. J lost 4 bases, V lost 8 bases, and 8 bases had no gene match. Here the CDR3 DNA reads TGCAGCACAGACAGGGGAGGCGCAGATACGCAGTATTTT. It specifies CSTDRGGADTQYF.

The chain couples TRBV7-2 to TRBJ2-1; D possibly matches TRBD1 or TRBD2 (5 bases each). The CDR3 consists of 14 residues. Per the germline V gene, CDR1 is SGHTA and CDR2 is FQGNSA. V lost 0 bases, J lost 8 bases, and 11 bases lay in between. The CDR3, as DNA: TGTGCCAGCAGCTTAGCCGGGACCCGCTATGAGCAGTTCTTC. Translating it yields CASSLAGTRYEQFF.

The CDR3 DNA reads TGTGCCAGCAGCTTAGTAGTAGCGGGAGCCCACGAGCAGTACTTC. Its protein is CASSLVVAGAHEQYF. The chain recombines TRBV11-2 with TRBJ2-7; TRBD2 aligns across 9 bases. The length of the CDR3 is 15 residues. Per the germline V gene, CDR1 is SGHAT and CDR2 is FQNNGV. J was trimmed by 5 bases and V by 1 base; bases with no gene match: 6.

The V and J genes are TRBV5-1 and TRBJ2-1, with D possibly TRBD2 on 5 matching bases. This CDR3 region has 15 residues. CDR1 is SGHRS, CDR2 YFSETQ, per germline. Between the trimmed V and J ends, which lost 0 bases and 1 base, there was a span of 8 bases. For the CDR3, the DNA is TGCGCCAGCAGCTTGGGTCCGGGGTCCTACAATGAGCAGTTCTTC. This encodes CASSLGPGSYNEQFF.

The chain uses TRBV5-1 and TRBJ1-1; D possibly corresponds to TRBD1 (5 bases). The V end was cut by 3 bases, the J end by 8 bases, with 17 bases between. This CDR3 spans 14 amino acids. Looked up from germline, CDR1 is SGHRS and CDR2 is YFSETQ. This CDR3 is CASSSLWQQGEAFF. In nucleotides, the CDR3 is TGCGCCAGCAGCTCTTTGTGGCAGCAGGGAGAAGCTTTCTTT.

The gene calls are TRBV14 and TRBJ2-7; 7 bases align to TRBD1. Germline-derived CDR1 and CDR2 are SGHDN and FVKESK. The CDR3 is 14 residues long. The trim removed 2 bases at V and 4 bases at J, leaving 5 bases unmatched. The CDR3 loop is CASSQTGQLYEQYF. DNA for the CDR3: TGTGCCAGCAGCCAAACGGGACAGTTGTACGAGCAGTACTTC.

This clone has just a few counts. V and J are TRBV10-3 and TRBJ2-7; the match to TRBD2 covers 8 bases. Per the germline V gene, CDR1 is ENHRY and CDR2 is SYGVKD. The CDR3 spans 14 residues. V lost 4 bases to trimming and J lost 2 bases; unmatched junction nucleotides: 4. CDR3 sequence: CAISAGRAPYEQYF. DNA of the CDR3: TGTGCCATCAGTGCCGGGAGGGCCCCCTACGAGCAGTACTTC.

This chain links TRBV5-1 with TRBJ1-2; perhaps TRBD1 as D (6 bases). The CDR3 totals 14 residues. The germline CDR1 and CDR2 sequences are SGHRS and YFSETQ. V lost 2 bases to trimming and J lost 3 bases, with 11 bases between them. The CDR3: CASSLTGSDYGYTF. The CDR3 DNA reads as TGCGCCAGCAGCTTAACAGGGTCGGACTATGGCTACACCTTC.

DNA for the CDR3: TGTGCCACCAGCAGAGCAGGGGATCGGGAGCAGTACTTC. Encoded protein: CATSRAGDREQYF. The J gene is TRBJ2-7, the V gene TRBV15, with D perhaps matching TRBD1 (6 bases). Germline V gives CDR1 LNHNV, CDR2 YYDKDF (reference sequence). Trimming stripped 1 base from V and 7 bases from J, with 11 bases between. This CDR3 has 13 amino acids.

The gene calls are TRBV19 and TRBJ1-1; D ambiguous. The CDR3 is 16 amino acids. Germline V lookup: CDR1 LNHDA, CDR2 SQIVND (reference sequence). V shed 1 base and J shed 4 bases, with 16 bases lying between them. The CDR3 nucleotides are TGTGCCAGTAGTATAGGATGGCCGGGGAGGGTCACTGAAGCTTTCTTT. Translated, it gives CASSIGWPGRVTEAFF. Full variable domain (remainder filled in from reference TRBV19 and TRBJ1-1): DGGITQSPKYLFRKEGQNVTLSCEQNLNHDAMYWYRQDPGQGLRLIYYSQIVNDFQKGDIAEGYSVSREKKESFPLTVTSAQKNPTAFYLCASSIGWPGRVTEAFFGQGTRLTVV.

V and J are TRBV27 and TRBJ1-6; D is perhaps TRBD1 (6 bases). The CDR3 runs 14 residues. Trimming took off 3 bases at V and 10 bases at J, with 13 bases between the two ends. Germline values: CDR1 MNHEY, CDR2 SMNVEV (reference sequence). Here the CDR3 reads CASSLMGGESPLHF. CDR3 sequence (DNA): TGTGCCAGCAGTTTGATGGGGGGCGAGTCACCCCTCCACTTT.

The chain employs TRBV16 and TRBJ2-1; 14 nucleotides line up with TRBD2. The CDR3 contains 16 residues. CDR1 and CDR2 from the germline V gene are KGHSY and FQNENV. The J segment lost 8 bases and the V segment lost 1 base, leaving 4 bases of the junction unmatched. The CDR3 sequence: CASSQWQTSGRDEQFF. In DNA, the CDR3 is TGTGCCAGCAGCCAATGGCAGACTAGCGGGAGGGATGAGCAGTTCTTC. Using reference TRBV16 and TRBJ2-1 for the parts outside the CDR3, the full variable domain is GEEVAQTPKHLVRGEGQKAKLYCAPIKGHSYVFWYQQVLKNEFKFLISFQNENVFDETGMPKERFSAKCLPNSPCSLEIQATKLEDSAVYFCASSQWQTSGRDEQFFGPGTRLTVL.

This sequence joins TRBV9 and TRBJ2-3, with unresolved D. CDR1 and CDR2 (germline): SGDLS, YYNGEE. Trimming shortened V by 0 bases and J by 2 bases, and 7 bases separated the two germline ends. The CDR3 is 14 residues long. CDR3 loop: CASSVASITDTQYF. In nucleotides, the CDR3 is TGTGCCAGCAGCGTAGCCAGCATCACAGATACGCAGTATTTT.

The chain is built from TRBV5-8 and TRBJ2-7, with D possibly matching TRBD2 (5 bases). Trimming left V 1 base short and J 5 bases short, with 10 bases between. The V gene's germline CDR1 is SGHTS and CDR2 YDEGEE. The CDR3 loop spans 13 amino acids. The CDR3 sequence is CASSLMRVNEQYF. The DNA for the CDR3 is TGTGCCAGCAGCTTGATGAGGGTCAACGAGCAGTACTTC.

This clone was detected a few times. The J gene is TRBJ1-1, the V gene TRBV9, with a tentative D call TRBD1 (5 bases). Germline values: CDR1 SGDLS, CDR2 YYNGEE. V shed 6 bases and J shed 5 bases, with 20 bases lying between them. The CDR3 is made up of 15 amino acids. The DNA of the CDR3 is TGTGCCAGCACCTCATCGGAGCGTGAGGGGACTGAAGCTTTCTTT. Residues: CASTSSEREGTEAFF.

This clone appeared a single time. The V call is TRBV5-1, the J call TRBJ1-3; 7 positions match TRBD1. The J segment lost 0 bases and the V segment lost 1 base, leaving 4 bases of the junction unmatched. CDR1 is SGHRS and CDR2 is YFSETQ in the germline V gene. The CDR3 is 16 amino acids. In DNA, the CDR3 is TGCGCCAGCAGCTTGCAACAGGGGATCTCTGGAAACACCATATATTTT. It is translated as CASSLQQGISGNTIYF.

The rearrangement links TRBV9 to TRBJ2-3; unclear D gene. CDR1 is SGDLS, CDR2 YYNGEE, per germline. CDR3 size: 15 residues. The V and J ends lost 2 bases and 0 bases respectively, with 10 bases between them. The CDR3, as DNA: TGTGCCAGCAGCGTTTGGGTCTCTAGCACAGATACGCAGTATTTT. It specifies CASSVWVSSTDTQYF.

This clone was seen only a few times. V is TRBV25-1 and J is TRBJ2-3, with no clear D. Germline CDR1 and CDR2: MGHDK and SYGVNS. V was shortened by 4 bases and J by 0 bases, with 5 bases between the two germline ends. This CDR3 comprises 13 residues. This chain's CDR3 is CASSGSSTDTQYF. CDR3 DNA sequence: TGTGCCAGCAGTGGGTCTAGCACAGATACGCAGTATTTT. The whole variable domain, remainder taken from reference TRBV25-1 and TRBJ2-3, is EADIYQTPRYLVIGTGKKITLECSQTMGHDKMYWYQQDPGMELHLIHYSYGVNSTEKGDLSSESTVSRIRTEHFPLTLESARPSHTSQYLCASSGSSTDTQYFGPGTRLTVL.

The CDR3 sequence is CASSGTLATGELFF. DNA for the CDR3: TGCGCCAGCAGCGGGACTCTCGCCACCGGGGAGCTGTTTTTT. The chain employs TRBV5-1 and TRBJ2-2; maybe TRBD2 (6 bases). V dropped 4 bases and J dropped 4 bases, with 11 bases sitting between them. In germline, CDR1 is SGHRS, CDR2 YFSETQ. The CDR3 sequence is 14 residues long. Using reference TRBV5-1 and TRBJ2-2 for the parts outside the CDR3, the full variable domain is KAGVTQTPRYLIKTRGQQVTLSCSPISGHRSVSWYQQTPGQGLQFLFEYFSETQRNKGNFPGRFSGRQFSNSRSEMNVSTLELGDSALYLCASSGTLATGELFFGEGSRLTVL.

This clone is a singleton in its sample. This chain joins TRBV18 and TRBJ2-2; 7 bases line up with TRBD1. Germline V lookup: CDR1 KGHSH, CDR2 LQKENI. The CDR3 is 15 amino acids. Trimming at V came to 3 bases and at J to 5 bases, leaving 6 bases not matched to a gene. The DNA of the CDR3 is TGTGCCAGCTCACCTTTAGAGGGGGCGACCGGGGAGCTGTTTTTT. Translated: CASSPLEGATGELFF.

V and J are TRBV7-9 and TRBJ1-1; D is undetermined. Germline CDR1 is SEHNR and CDR2 is FQNEAQ (reference sequence). Trimming stripped 5 bases from V and 2 bases from J, with 15 bases between. The CDR3 loop spans 15 amino acids. CDR3 region: CASSPNQDGNTEAFF. The CDR3 DNA follows: TGTGCCAGCAGCCCGAATCAGGACGGAAACACTGAAGCTTTCTTT.

The genes are TRBV19 and TRBJ2-6; 8 bases are shared with TRBD1. The CDR3 consists of 18 residues. Trimming removed 5 bases from V and 0 bases from J; junction bases left unmatched: 9. Per the germline V gene, CDR1 is LNHDA and CDR2 is SQIVND (reference sequence). The CDR3 protein is CASSPRTGSFSGANVLTF. In DNA form, the CDR3 reads TGTGCCAGTAGTCCCCGGACAGGGAGTTTCTCTGGGGCCAACGTCCTGACTTTC.

The rearrangement links TRBV5-1 to TRBJ2-2; TRBD2 matches 12 bases. CDR3 length: 14 residues. Germline V gives CDR1 SGHRS, CDR2 YFSETQ. V shed 3 bases and J 8 bases; nucleotides not matched to a gene: 2. The CDR3 loop is CASSSLAGGGELFF. CDR3 nucleotides: TGCGCCAGCAGCTCACTAGCGGGAGGTGGGGAGCTGTTTTTT.

There are a few counts of this clone. The chain combines TRBV10-1 with TRBJ1-1, with D maybe TRBD1 (6 bases). This CDR3 comprises 9 residues. Trimming took off 8 bases at V and 11 bases at J, with 9 bases between the two ends. From germline, CDR1 is WNHNN and CDR2 SYGVQD (reference sequence). CDR3 sequence (DNA): TGCGCCAGCCGGGGGCATGCTTTCTTT. Protein: CASRGHAFF.